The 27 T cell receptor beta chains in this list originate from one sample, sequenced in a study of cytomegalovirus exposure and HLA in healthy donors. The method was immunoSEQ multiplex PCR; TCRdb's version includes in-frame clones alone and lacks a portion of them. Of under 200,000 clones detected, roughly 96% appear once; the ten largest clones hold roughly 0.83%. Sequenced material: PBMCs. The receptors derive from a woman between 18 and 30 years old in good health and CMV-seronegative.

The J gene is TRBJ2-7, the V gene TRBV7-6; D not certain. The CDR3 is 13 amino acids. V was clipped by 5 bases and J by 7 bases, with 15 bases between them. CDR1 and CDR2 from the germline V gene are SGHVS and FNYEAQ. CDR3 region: CASSPTVVEEQYF. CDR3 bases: TGTGCCAGCAGCCCTACAGTGGTGGAAGAGCAGTACTTC.

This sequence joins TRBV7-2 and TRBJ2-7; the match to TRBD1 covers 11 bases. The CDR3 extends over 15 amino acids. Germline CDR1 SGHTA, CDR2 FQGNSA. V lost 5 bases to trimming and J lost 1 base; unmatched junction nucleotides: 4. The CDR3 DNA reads TGTGCCAGCAGCACCGGGACAGGGGGATCCTACGAGCAGTACTTC. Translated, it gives CASSTGTGGSYEQYF.

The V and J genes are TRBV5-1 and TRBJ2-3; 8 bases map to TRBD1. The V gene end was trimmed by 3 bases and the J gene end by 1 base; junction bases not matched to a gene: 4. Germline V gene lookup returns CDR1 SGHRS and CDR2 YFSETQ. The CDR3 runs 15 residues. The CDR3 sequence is CASSWTTGGTDTQYF. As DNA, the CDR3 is TGCGCCAGCAGCTGGACGACAGGGGGCACAGATACGCAGTATTTT.

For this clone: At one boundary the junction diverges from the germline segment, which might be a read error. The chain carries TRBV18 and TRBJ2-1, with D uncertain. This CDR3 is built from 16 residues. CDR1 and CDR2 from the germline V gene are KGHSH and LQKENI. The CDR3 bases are TGTGCCAGCTCCCCACGGAGTTCGAGCTCCTACAATGAGCAGTTCTTC. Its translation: CASSPRSSSSYNEQFF. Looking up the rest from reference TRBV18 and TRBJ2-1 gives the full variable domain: NAGVMQNPRHLVRRRGQEARLRCSPMKGHSHVYWYRQLPEEGLKFMVYLQKENIIDESGMPKERFSAEFPKEGPSILRIQQVVRGDSAAYFCASSPRSSSSYNEQFFGPGTRLTVL.

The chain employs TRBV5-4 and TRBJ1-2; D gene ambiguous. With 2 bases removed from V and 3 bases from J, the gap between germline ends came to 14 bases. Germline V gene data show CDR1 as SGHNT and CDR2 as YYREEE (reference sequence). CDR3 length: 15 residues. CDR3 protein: CASSFTEQIYYGYTF. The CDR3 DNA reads TGTGCCAGCAGCTTTACGGAACAGATTTACTATGGCTACACCTTC.

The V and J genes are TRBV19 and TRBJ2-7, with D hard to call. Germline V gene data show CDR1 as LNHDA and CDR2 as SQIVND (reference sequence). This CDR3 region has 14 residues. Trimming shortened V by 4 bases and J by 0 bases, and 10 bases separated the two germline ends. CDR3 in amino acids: CASSTQASSYEQYF. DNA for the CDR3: TGTGCCAGTAGTACCCAAGCTAGCTCCTACGAGCAGTACTTC.

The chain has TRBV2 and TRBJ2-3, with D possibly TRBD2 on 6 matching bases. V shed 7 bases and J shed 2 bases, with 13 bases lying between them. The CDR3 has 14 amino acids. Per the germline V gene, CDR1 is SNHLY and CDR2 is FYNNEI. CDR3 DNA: TGTGCCAGCATCGGGGGACGAAACACAGATACGCAGTATTTT. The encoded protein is CASIGGRNTDTQYF.

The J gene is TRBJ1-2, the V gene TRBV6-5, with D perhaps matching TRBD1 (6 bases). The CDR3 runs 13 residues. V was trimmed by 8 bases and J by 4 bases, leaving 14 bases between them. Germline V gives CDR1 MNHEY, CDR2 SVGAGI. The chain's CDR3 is CASQDSSFYGYTF. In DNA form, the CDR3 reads TGTGCCAGCCAGGACAGTAGCTTCTATGGCTACACCTTC.

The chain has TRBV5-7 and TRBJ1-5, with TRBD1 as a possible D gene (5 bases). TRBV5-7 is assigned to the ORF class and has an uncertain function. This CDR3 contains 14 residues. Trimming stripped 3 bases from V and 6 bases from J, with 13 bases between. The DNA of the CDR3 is TGTGCCAGCAGCTCCGCGGGGGGTGGTCAGCCCCAGCATTTT. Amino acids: CASSSAGGGQPQHF.

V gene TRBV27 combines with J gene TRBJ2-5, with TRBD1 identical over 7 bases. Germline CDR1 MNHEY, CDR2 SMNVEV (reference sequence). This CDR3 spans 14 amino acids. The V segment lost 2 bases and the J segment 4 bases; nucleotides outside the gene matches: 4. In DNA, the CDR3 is TGTGCCAGCAGTTTAACGGGACAGCGAGAGACCCAGTACTTC. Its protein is CASSLTGQRETQYF.

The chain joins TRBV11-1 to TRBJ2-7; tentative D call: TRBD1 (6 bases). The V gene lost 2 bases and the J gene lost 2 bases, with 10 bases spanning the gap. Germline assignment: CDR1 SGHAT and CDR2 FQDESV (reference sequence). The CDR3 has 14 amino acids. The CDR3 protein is CASSLTRGPYEQYF. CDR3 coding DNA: TGTGCCAGCAGCTTAACCAGGGGACCCTACGAGCAGTACTTC.

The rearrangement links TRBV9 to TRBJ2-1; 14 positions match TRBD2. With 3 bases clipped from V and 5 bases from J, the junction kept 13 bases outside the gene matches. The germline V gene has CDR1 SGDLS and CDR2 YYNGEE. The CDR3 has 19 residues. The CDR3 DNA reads TGTGCCAGCAGCGCGACCCGATTGACTAGCGGGGGGGTTCACAATGAGCAGTTCTTC. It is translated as CASSATRLTSGGVHNEQFF.

CDR3 sequence reads: CASSTDPGVQETQYF. The CDR3 DNA reads as TGTGCCAGCAGTACTGATCCAGGGGTCCAAGAGACCCAGTACTTC. The chain employs TRBV6-1 and TRBJ2-5, with D maybe TRBD1 (6 bases). CDR1 is MNHNS and CDR2 is SASEGT in the germline V gene. The CDR3 covers 15 residues. Trimming pared 5 bases from V and 1 base from J, leaving 14 bases between.

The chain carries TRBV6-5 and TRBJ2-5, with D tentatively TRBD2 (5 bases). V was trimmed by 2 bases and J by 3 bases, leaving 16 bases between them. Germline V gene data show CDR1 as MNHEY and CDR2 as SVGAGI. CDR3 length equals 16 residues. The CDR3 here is CASSYGRGGGKETQYF. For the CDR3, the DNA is TGTGCCAGCAGTTACGGTAGAGGTGGAGGAAAAGAGACCCAGTACTTC.

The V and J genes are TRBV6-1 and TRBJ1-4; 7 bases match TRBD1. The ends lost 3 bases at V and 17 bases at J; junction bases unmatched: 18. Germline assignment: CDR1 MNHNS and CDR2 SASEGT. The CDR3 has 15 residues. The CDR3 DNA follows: TGTGCCAGCAGTGATACGGGATTCAGGGGGGTAGACCCATTTTTT. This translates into CASSDTGFRGVDPFF.

The CDR3 DNA reads TGTGCCAGTAGTATAGGGGACAGGACCGGCTACACCTTC. Encoded protein: CASSIGDRTGYTF. This sequence joins TRBV19 and TRBJ1-2; 8 nucleotides line up with TRBD1. The CDR3 has 13 amino acids. Germline assignment: CDR1 LNHDA and CDR2 SQIVND (reference sequence). V shed 1 base, J shed 8 bases, and the junction held 3 bases outside the gene matches.

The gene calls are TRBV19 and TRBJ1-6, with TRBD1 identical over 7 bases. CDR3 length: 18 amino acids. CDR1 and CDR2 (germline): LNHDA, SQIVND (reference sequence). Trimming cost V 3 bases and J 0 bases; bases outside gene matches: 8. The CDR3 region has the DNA TGTGCCAGTAGTATTGGCAGCCAGGGGGGCTCCTATAATTCACCCCTCCACTTT. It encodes CASSIGSQGGSYNSPLHF.

CDR3 bases: TGTGCCAGCAGCCCTGACAGTAACTATGGCTACACCTTC. Its protein product is CASSPDSNYGYTF. V gene TRBV7-8 combines with J gene TRBJ1-2, with D perhaps matching TRBD1 (5 bases). CDR1 and CDR2 from the germline V gene are SGHVS and FQNEAQ. V was trimmed by 5 bases and J by 1 base, leaving 8 bases between them. The CDR3 extends over 13 amino acids.

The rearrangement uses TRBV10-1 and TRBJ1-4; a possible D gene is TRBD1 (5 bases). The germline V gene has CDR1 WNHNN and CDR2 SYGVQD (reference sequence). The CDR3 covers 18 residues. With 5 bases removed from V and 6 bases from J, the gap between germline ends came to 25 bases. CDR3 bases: TGCGCCAGCAGTAAAGTTGCCGGGACTCCGGGAGGGGATGAAAAACTGTTTTTT. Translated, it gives CASSKVAGTPGGDEKLFF.

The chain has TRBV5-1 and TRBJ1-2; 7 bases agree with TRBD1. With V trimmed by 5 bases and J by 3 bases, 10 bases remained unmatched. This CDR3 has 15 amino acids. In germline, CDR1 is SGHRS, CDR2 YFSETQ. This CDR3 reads CASRGATGKDYGYTF. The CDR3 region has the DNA TGCGCCAGCAGAGGGGCGACAGGGAAGGACTATGGCTACACCTTC. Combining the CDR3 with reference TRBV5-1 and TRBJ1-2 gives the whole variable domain KAGVTQTPRYLIKTRGQQVTLSCSPISGHRSVSWYQQTPGQGLQFLFEYFSETQRNKGNFPGRFSGRQFSNSRSEMNVSTLELGDSALYLCASRGATGKDYGYTFGSGTRLTVV.

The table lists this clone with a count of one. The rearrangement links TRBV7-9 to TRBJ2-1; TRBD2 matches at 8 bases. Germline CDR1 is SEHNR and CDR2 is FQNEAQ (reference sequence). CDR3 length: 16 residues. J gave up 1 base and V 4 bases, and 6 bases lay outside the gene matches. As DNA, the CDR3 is TGTGCCAGCAGCTCGACTAGCGCTACTTCCTACAATGAGCAGTTCTTC. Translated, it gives CASSSTSATSYNEQFF.

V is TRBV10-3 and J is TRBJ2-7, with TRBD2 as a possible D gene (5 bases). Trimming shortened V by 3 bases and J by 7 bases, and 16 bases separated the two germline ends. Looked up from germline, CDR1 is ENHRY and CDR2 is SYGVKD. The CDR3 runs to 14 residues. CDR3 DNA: TGTGCCATCAGTGATCGGGGTGTCCCTAAAGAGCAGTACTTC. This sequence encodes CAISDRGVPKEQYF.

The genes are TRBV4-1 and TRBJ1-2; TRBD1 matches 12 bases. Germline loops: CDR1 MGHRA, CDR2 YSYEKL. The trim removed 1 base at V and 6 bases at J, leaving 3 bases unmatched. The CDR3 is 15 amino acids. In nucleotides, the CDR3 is TGCGCCAGCAGCCAAGCCGGGACAGGGGGCGATGGCTACACCTTC. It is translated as CASSQAGTGGDGYTF.

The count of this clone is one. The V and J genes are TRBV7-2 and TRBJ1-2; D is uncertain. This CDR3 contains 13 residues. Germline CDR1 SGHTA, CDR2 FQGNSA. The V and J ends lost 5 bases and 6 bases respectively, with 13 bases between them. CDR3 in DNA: TGTGCCAGCAGCGGAGCCGGGATCAATGGCTACACCTTC. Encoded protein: CASSGAGINGYTF.

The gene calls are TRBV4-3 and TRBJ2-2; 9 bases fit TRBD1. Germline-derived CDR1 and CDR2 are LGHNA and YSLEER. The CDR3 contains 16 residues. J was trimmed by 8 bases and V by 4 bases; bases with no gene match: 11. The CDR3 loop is CASSLSGDRAGGELFF. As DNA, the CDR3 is TGCGCCAGCAGCCTTTCTGGGGACAGGGCTGGGGGGGAGCTGTTTTTT.

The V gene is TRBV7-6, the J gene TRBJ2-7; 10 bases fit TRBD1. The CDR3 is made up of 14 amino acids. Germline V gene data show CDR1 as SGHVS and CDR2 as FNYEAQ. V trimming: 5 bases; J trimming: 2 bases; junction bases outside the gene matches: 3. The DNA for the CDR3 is TGTGCCAGCAGCACCGGACAGGGGGCCTACGAGCAGTACTTC. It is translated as CASSTGQGAYEQYF.

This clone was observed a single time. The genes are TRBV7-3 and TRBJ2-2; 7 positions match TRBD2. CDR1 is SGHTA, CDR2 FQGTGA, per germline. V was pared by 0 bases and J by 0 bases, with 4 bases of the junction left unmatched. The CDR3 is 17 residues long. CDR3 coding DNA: TGTGCCAGCAGCTTAACTCGGACTAGAGCGAACACCGGGGAGCTGTTTTTT. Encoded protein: CASSLTRTRANTGELFF. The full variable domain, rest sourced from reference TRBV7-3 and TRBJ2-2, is GAGVSQTPSNKVTEKGKYVELRCDPISGHTALYWYRQSLGQGPEFLIYFQGTGAADDSGLPNDRFFAVRPEGSVSTLKIQRTERGDSAVYLCASSLTRTRANTGELFFGEGSRLTVL.